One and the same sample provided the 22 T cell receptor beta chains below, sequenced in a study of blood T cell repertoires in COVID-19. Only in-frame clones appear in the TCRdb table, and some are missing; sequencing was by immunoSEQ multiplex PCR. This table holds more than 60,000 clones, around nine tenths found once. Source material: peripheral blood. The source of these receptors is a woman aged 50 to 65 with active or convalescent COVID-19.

CDR3 in DNA: TGTGCCAGCTCACCAAGACAGGGGGCTAACTATGGCTACACCTTC. Residues: CASSPRQGANYGYTF. The chain employs TRBV18 and TRBJ1-2; the match to TRBD1 covers 9 bases. Trimming at V came to 2 bases and at J to 0 bases, leaving 1 base not matched to a gene. The CDR3 is 15 amino acids. The V gene's germline CDR1 is KGHSH and CDR2 LQKENI.

The CDR3 DNA sequence: TGTGCCAGCAGCCCTGGACAGCTTTATGGCTACACCTTC. Its protein product is CASSPGQLYGYTF. This rearrangement joins TRBV11-2 to TRBJ1-2, with D maybe TRBD1 (6 bases). V was cut by 5 bases and J by 5 bases, with 12 bases left in between. Looked up from germline, CDR1 is SGHAT and CDR2 is FQNNGV. This CDR3 is 13 amino acids long.

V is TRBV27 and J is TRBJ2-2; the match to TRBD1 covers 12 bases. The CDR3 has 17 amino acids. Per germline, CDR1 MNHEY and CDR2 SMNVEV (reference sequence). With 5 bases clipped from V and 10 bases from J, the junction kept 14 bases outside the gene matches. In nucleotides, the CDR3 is TGTGCCAGCAGTGAGGGACAGGGGGCGTGGGGTCCGGAGGAGCTGTTTTTT. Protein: CASSEGQGAWGPEELFF.

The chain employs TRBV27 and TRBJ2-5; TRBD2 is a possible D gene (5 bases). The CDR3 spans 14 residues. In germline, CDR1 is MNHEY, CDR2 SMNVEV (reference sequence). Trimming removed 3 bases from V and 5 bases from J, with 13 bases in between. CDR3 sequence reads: CASSFGSRRETQYF. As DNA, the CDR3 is TGTGCCAGCAGTTTCGGGTCTAGGAGGGAGACCCAGTACTTC.

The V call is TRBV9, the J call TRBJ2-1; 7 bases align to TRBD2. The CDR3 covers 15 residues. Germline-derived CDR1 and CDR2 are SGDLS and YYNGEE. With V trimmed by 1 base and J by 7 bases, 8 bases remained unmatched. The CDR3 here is CASSVFWTRLNEQFF. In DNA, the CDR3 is TGTGCCAGCAGCGTATTCTGGACTAGGTTGAATGAGCAGTTCTTC.

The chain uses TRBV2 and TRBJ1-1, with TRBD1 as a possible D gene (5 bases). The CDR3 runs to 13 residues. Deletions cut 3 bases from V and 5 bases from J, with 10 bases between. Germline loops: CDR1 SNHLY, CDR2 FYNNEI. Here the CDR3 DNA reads TGTGCCAGCAGTGATGGGGGAGGGACTGAAGCTTTCTTT. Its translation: CASSDGGGTEAFF.

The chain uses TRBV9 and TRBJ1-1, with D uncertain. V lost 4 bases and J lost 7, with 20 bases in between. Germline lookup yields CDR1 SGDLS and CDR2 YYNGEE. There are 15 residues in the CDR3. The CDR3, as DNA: TGTGCCAGCAGCCCCCCCTTTCAGACTAAGGGTGAAGCTTTCTTT. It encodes CASSPPFQTKGEAFF.

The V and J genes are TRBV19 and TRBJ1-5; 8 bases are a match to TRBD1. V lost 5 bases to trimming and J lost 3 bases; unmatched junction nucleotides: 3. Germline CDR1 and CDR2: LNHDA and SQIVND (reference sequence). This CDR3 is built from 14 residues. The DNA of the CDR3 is TGTGCCAGTAGTCCCAGGGGGCTCAATCAGCCCCAGCATTTT. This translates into CASSPRGLNQPQHF.

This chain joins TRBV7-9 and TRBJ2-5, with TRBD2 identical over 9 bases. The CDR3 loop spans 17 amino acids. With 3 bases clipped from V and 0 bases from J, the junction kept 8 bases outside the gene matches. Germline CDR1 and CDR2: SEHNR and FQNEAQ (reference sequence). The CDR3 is CASSFPWASGDQETQYF. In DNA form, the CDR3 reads TGTGCCAGCAGCTTCCCGTGGGCTAGCGGGGACCAAGAGACCCAGTACTTC.

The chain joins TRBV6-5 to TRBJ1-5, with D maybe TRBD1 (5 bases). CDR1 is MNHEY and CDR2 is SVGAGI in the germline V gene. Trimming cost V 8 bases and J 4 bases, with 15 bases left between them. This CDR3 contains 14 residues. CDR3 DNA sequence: TGTGCCAGCTTTTCAGGGCAGGCTAATCAGCCCCAGCATTTT. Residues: CASFSGQANQPQHF.

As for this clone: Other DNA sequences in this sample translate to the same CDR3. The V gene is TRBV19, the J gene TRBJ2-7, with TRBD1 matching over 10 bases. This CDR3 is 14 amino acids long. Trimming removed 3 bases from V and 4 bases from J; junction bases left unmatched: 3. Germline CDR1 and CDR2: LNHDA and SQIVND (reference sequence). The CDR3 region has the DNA TGTGCCAGTAGTATCGGGACAGGGGTATACGAGCAGTACTTC. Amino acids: CASSIGTGVYEQYF.

The CDR3 DNA reads as TGTGCCAGCAGCTCAGGACTAGCGGCGGATACGCAGTATTTT. Translating it yields CASSSGLAADTQYF. The chain employs TRBV5-4 and TRBJ2-3; 10 nucleotides agree with TRBD2. The germline V gene has CDR1 SGHNT and CDR2 YYREEE (reference sequence). CDR3 size: 14 residues. V dropped 3 bases and J dropped 6; count of bases not matched to a gene: 4.

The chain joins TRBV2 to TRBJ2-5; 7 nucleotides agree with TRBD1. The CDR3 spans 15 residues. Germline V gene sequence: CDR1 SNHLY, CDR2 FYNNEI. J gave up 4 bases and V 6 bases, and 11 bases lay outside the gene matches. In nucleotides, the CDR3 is TGTGCCAGCAGACCACTGACAGGGTTGAGAGAGACCCAGTACTTC. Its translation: CASRPLTGLRETQYF.

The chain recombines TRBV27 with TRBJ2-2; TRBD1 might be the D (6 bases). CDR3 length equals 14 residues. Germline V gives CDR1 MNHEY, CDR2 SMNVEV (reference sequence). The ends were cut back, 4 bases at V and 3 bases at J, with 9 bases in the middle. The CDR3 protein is CASSYREYTGELFF. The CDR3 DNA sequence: TGTGCCAGCAGTTACAGGGAGTACACCGGGGAGCTGTTTTTT.

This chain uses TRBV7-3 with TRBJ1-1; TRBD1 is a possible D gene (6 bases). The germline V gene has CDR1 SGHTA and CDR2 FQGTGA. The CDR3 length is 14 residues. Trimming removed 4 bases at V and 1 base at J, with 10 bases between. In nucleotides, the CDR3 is TGTGCCAGCAGCTCCTCACAGGGGAACACTGAAGCTTTCTTT. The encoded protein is CASSSSQGNTEAFF.

The DNA for the CDR3 is TGTGCCAGCAGCCCGATTGGGCTAATGAACACCATATATTTT. It encodes CASSPIGLMNTIYF. This chain joins TRBV3-1 (or the pseudogene TRBV3-2) and TRBJ1-3; D is uncertain. The CDR3 length is 14 residues. Trimming cost V 4 bases and J 7 bases, with 14 bases left between them. Germline V CDR1 and CDR2: LGHDT, YNNKEL (reference sequence).

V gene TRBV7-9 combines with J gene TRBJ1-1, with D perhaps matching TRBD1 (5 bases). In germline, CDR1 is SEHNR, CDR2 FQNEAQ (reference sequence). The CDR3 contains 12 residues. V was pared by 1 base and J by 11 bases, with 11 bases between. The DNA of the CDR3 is TGTGCCAGCAGCTTAGAACCCGGGACTGCTTTCTTT. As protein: CASSLEPGTAFF.

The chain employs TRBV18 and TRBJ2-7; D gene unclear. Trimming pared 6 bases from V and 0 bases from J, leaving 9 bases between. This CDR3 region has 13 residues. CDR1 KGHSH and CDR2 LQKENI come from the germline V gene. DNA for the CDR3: TGTGCCAGCTCCCAAGATAGCTCCTACGAGCAGTACTTC. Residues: CASSQDSSYEQYF. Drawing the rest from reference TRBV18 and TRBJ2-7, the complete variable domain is NAGVMQNPRHLVRRRGQEARLRCSPMKGHSHVYWYRQLPEEGLKFMVYLQKENIIDESGMPKERFSAEFPKEGPSILRIQQVVRGDSAAYFCASSQDSSYEQYFGPGTRLTVT.

CDR3 DNA sequence: TGTGCCAGCACTGGGACAGGGGACACCGGGGAGCTGTTTTTT. Residues: CASTGTGDTGELFF. The chain employs TRBV9 and TRBJ2-2, with 10 positions matching TRBD1. Germline V gene data show CDR1 as SGDLS and CDR2 as YYNGEE. The CDR3 extends over 14 amino acids. With V trimmed by 6 bases and J by 3 bases, 2 bases remained unmatched.

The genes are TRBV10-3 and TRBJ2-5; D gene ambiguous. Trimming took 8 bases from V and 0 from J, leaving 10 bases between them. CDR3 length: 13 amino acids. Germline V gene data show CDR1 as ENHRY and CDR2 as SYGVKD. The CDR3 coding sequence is TGTGCCATCGGTTTCTCGGACCAAGAGACCCAGTACTTC. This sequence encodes CAIGFSDQETQYF.

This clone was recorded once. The CDR3 region is CASSLGLAGGEGEQFF. The CDR3 nucleotides are TGCGCCAGCAGCTTGGGACTAGCGGGAGGGGAAGGGGAGCAGTTCTTC. The chain has TRBV5-1 and TRBJ2-1, with 14 nucleotides matching TRBD2. The CDR3 sequence is 16 residues long. J was trimmed by 10 bases and V by 0 bases; bases with no gene match: 6. Germline V gene lookup returns CDR1 SGHRS and CDR2 YFSETQ.

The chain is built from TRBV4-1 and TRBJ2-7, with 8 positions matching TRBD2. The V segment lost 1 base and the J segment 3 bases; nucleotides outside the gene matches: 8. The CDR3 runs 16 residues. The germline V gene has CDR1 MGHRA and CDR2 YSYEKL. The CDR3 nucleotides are TGCGCCAGCAGCCAAGTAACCCGACTAGCGAGCTACGAGCAGTACTTC. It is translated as CASSQVTRLASYEQYF.